Listed below are T cell receptor beta chains from one sample, sequenced in a study of long-term antiretroviral therapy in people with HIV. Measured with immunoSEQ multiplex PCR; TCRdb has only the in-frame clones, and not every one. The sample carries 26,000 or so clones, 86% recorded once. Specimen: unsorted PBMCs, collected 1.9 years after starting antiretroviral therapy. The source is a woman aged 25-40 years with HIV. The CDR3 runs from the conserved cysteine through the conserved F or W. The D gene is left open where the match is weak. Some rows mark clone size as missing; the rest say once, few, many or name a class of expanded clone.

D | size | J | V | CDR3 | DNA
. | once | TRBJ2-3 | TRBV5-1 | CASSKPTDTQYF | TGCGCCAGCAGCAAACCTACAGATACGCAGTATTTT
. | . | TRBJ2-1 | TRBV7-9 | CASSFSEISSYNEQFF | TGTGCCAGCAGCTTCTCCGAAATCAGCTCCTACAATGAGCAGTTCTTC
TRBD1 | . | TRBJ1-6 | TRBV5-6 | CASSFPSAGGENSPLHF | TGTGCCAGCAGCTTTCCCTCGGCAGGGGGTGAAAATTCACCCCTCCACTTT
TRBD1 | . | TRBJ1-2 | TRBV5-1 | CASSTGQGDYGYTF | TGCGCCAGCAGCACTGGACAGGGGGACTATGGCTACACCTTC
TRBD1 | . | TRBJ2-7 | TRBV29-1 | CSVGGGTGYEQYF | TGCAGCGTTGGTGGCGGGACAGGCTACGAGCAGTACTTC
. | . | TRBJ2-5 | TRBV5-4 | CASTHSGRVETQYF | TGTGCCAGCACCCACTCGGGGCGGGTGGAGACCCAGTACTTC
. | . | TRBJ1-6 | TRBV7-8 | CASIGDGSYNSPLHF | TGTGCCAGCATCGGGGATGGCTCCTATAATTCACCCCTCCACTTT
. | few | TRBJ2-2 | TRBV7-3 | CASSLTRETGELFF | TGTGCCAGCAGCTTAACCAGGGAAACCGGGGAGCTGTTTTTT
. | once | TRBJ1-6 | TRBV28 | CASSFLPGDNYNSPLHF | TGTGCCAGCAGCTTTCTTCCTGGGGACAACTATAATTCACCCCTCCACTTT
TRBD2 | . | TRBJ2-1 | TRBV19 | CASSIMGLAGKEQFF | TGTGCCAGTAGTATTATGGGACTAGCGGGTAAGGAGCAGTTCTTC
. | . | TRBJ1-1 | TRBV30 | CAWIDRGGNTEAFF | TGTGCCTGGATCGACCGGGGCGGGAACACTGAAGCTTTCTTT
. | . | TRBJ1-2 | TRBV5-1 | CASSIDGIYGYTF | TGCGCCAGCAGCATCGATGGGATCTATGGCTACACCTTC
. | . | TRBJ2-3 | TRBV7-9 | CASSLGDSTDTQYF | TGTGCCAGCAGCTTAGGGGACAGCACAGATACGCAGTATTTT
TRBD1 | . | TRBJ1-4 | TRBV19 | CASSTRTGDLGKLFF | TGTGCCAGTAGTACGCGGACAGGGGACTTGGGAAAACTGTTTTTT
. | . | TRBJ2-2 | TRBV5-1 | CASKRDTGELFF | TGCGCCAGCAAGCGAGACACCGGGGAGCTGTTTTTT
TRBD1 | . | TRBJ1-3 | TRBV9 | CASSHRDSSQAIYF | TGTGCCAGCAGCCACCGGGACAGCAGCCAAGCCATATATTTT
TRBD1 | . | TRBJ1-2 | TRBV4-1 | CASSHPGQGDVYGYTF | TGCGCCAGCAGCCACCCGGGACAGGGCGATGTCTATGGCTACACCTTC
. | . | TRBJ1-1 | TRBV27 | CASSRQLPVTEAFF | TGTGCCAGCAGTCGACAACTTCCTGTGACTGAAGCTTTCTTT
. | . | TRBJ1-2 | TRBV5-1 | CASSLDLGAYGYTF | TGCGCCAGCAGCTTGGACCTAGGGGCCTATGGCTACACCTTC
TRBD1 | . | TRBJ1-4 | TRBV5-6 | CASSLIGQGGSEKLFF | TGTGCCAGCAGCTTGATAGGACAGGGTGGTAGTGAAAAACTGTTTTTT
TRBD1 | . | TRBJ1-1 | TRBV28 | CASSVFQDRAYEAFF | TGTGCCAGCAGCGTTTTTCAGGACAGGGCGTATGAAGCTTTCTTT